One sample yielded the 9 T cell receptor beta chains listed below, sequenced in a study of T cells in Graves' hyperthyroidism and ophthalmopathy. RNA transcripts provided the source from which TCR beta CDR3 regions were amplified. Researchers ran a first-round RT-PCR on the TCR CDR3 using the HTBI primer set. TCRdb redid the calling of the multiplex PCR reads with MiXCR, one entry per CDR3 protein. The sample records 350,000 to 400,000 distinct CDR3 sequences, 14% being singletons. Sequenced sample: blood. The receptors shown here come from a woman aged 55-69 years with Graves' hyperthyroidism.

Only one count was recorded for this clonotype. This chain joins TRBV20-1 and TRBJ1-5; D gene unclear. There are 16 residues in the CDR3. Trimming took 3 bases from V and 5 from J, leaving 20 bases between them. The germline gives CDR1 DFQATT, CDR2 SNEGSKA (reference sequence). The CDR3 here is CSARRPAWREDQPQHF. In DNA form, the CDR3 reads TGCAGTGCTAGGCGCCCGGCTTGGCGGGAGGATCAGCCCCAGCATTTT.

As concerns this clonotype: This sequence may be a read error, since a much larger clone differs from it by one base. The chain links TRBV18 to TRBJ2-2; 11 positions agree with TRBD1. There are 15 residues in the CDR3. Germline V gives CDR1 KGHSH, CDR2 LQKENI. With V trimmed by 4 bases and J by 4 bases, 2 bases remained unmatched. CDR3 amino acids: CASSRTGGSTGELFF. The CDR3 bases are TGTGCCAGCTCACGGACAGGGGGCAGCACCGGGGAGCTGTTTTTT.

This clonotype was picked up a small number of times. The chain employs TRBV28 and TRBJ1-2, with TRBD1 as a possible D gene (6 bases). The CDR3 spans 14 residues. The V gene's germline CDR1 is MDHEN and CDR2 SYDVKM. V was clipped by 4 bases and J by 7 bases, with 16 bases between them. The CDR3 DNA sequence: TGTGCCAGCAGTTCTGCGGGGGGCTGGGGTGGCTACACCTTC. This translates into CASSSAGGWGGYTF.

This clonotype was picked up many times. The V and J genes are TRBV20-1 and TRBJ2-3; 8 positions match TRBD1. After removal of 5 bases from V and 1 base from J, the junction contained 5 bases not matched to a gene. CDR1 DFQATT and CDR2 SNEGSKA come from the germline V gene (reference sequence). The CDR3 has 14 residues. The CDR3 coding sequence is TGCAGTGCTCCTCCGGGACAGGGCACAGATACGCAGTATTTT. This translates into CSAPPGQGTDTQYF.

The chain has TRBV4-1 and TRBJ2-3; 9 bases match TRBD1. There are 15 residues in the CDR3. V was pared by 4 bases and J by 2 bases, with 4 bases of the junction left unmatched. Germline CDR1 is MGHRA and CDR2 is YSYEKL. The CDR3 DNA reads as TGCGCCAGCAGCCCGGGGACAGGGAACACAGATACGCAGTATTTT. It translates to CASSPGTGNTDTQYF.

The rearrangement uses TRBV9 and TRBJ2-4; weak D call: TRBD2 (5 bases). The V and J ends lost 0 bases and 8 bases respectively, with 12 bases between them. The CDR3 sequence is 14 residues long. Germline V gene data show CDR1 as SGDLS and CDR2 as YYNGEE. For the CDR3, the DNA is TGTGCCAGCAGCGTAGGGACCTACGGGGACATTCAGTACTTC. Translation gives CASSVGTYGDIQYF.

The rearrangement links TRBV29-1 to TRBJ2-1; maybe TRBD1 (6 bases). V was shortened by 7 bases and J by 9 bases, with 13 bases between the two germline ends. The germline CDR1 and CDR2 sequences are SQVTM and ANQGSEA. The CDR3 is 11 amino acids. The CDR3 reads CSALTGIEQFF. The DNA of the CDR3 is TGCAGCGCCCTAACAGGGATTGAGCAGTTCTTC.

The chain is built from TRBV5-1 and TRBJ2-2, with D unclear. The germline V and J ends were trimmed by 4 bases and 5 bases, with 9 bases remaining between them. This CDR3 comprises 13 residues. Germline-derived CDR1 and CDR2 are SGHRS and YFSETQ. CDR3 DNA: TGCGCCAGCAGCGTCCGGCCGACCGGGGAGCTGTTTTTT. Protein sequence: CASSVRPTGELFF.

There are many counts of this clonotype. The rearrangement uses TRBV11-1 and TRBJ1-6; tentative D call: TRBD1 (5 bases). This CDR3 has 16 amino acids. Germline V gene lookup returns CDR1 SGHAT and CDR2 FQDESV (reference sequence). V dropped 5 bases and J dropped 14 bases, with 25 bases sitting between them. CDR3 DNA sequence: TGTGCCAGCAGCCAACCGATCGGCAGGGAAGTATATTCCCTCCACTTT. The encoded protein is CASSQPIGREVYSLHF.